At least ten counts were recorded for the clone carrying this T cell receptor beta chain. Its antigen is undetermined. Germline lookup yields CDR1 SGHAT and CDR2 FQNNGV. The CDR3 is 13 amino acids. V lost 4 bases to trimming and J lost 6 bases, with 12 bases between them. These data come from a study of T cells after yellow fever vaccination. Study-wide results and limits: Post-booster samples contained most primary-vaccination clones (just under 98% CD4, 70% to 90% CD8).

MiXCR, applied by TCRdb to the 5' RACE reads, yields one record per CDR3 protein. The sample carries around 160,000 distinct CDR3 sequences, 6% to 7.5% recorded once. The sample here was CD4+ T cells sorted from PBMCs, taken 5 days after the first yellow fever vaccination. The rearrangement uses TRBV11-2 and TRBJ2-5; D is perhaps TRBD1 (6 bases). This sequence was found in a man younger than 35 who received the YFV17D yellow fever vaccine. The CDR3 region has the DNA TGTGCCAGCAGCTACCAACAGGGACAGACCCAGTACTTC. Protein sequence: CASSYQQGQTQYF.